The 11 T cell receptor beta chains below all came from one sample that was sequenced in a study of T cell responses to AZD1222 COVID-19 vaccine. This table comes from immunoSEQ multiplex PCR, and its TCRdb copy is limited to in-frame clones, with some not included. The data contain under 150,000 clones, approximately 91% of them seen just once; the ten biggest clones take up under 6%. This sample comprised peripheral blood, obtained 28 days after the second AZD1222 dose. The receptors originated from an adult who received the AZD1222 COVID-19 vaccine.

The chain recombines TRBV6-1 with TRBJ2-3; possibly TRBD1 or TRBD2 for D (5 bases each). V lost 1 base, J lost 5 bases, and 10 bases lay in between. CDR1 and CDR2 (germline): MNHNS, SASEGT. The CDR3 has 14 residues. The DNA for the CDR3 is TGTGCCAGCAGTGAAGTAGGGGCGGGAGATACGCAGTATTTT. This translates into CASSEVGAGDTQYF.

This chain joins TRBV4-2 and TRBJ1-2; D is perhaps TRBD1 (6 bases). CDR1 is LGHNA, CDR2 YNFKEQ, per germline. Trimming took 4 bases from V and 2 from J, leaving 17 bases between them. This CDR3 spans 16 amino acids. This chain's CDR3 is CASSPGRGGENYGYTF. Written as DNA, the CDR3 is TGTGCCAGCAGCCCAGGTAGGGGGGGCGAAAACTATGGCTACACCTTC.

The genes are TRBV19 and TRBJ1-6; D unresolved. This CDR3 spans 16 amino acids. V dropped 3 bases and J dropped 3 bases, with 12 bases sitting between them. Germline lookup yields CDR1 LNHDA and CDR2 SQIVND (reference sequence). DNA for the CDR3: TGTGCCAGTAGTATGGATCTACCGGACTATAATTCACCCCTCCACTTT. Amino acids: CASSMDLPDYNSPLHF. The whole variable domain, remainder taken from reference TRBV19 and TRBJ1-6, is DGGITQSPKYLFRKEGQNVTLSCEQNLNHDAMYWYRQDPGQGLRLIYYSQIVNDFQKGDIAEGYSVSREKKESFPLTVTSAQKNPTAFYLCASSMDLPDYNSPLHFGNGTRLTVT.

The rearrangement joins TRBV27 to TRBJ2-7, with 11 bases that match TRBD2. V lost 6 bases and J lost 7; bases outside the gene matches: 11. The CDR3 totals 15 residues. The V gene's germline CDR1 is MNHEY and CDR2 SMNVEV (reference sequence). DNA of the CDR3: TGTGCCAGCAGAACAACTAGCGGGGGTCCGGGAGAGCAGTACTTC. Translating gives CASRTTSGGPGEQYF.

The V and J genes are TRBV11-2 and TRBJ2-3; 8 bases line up with TRBD2. Trimming cost V 5 bases and J 0 bases; bases outside gene matches: 4. CDR3 size: 15 residues. From germline, CDR1 is SGHAT and CDR2 FQNNGV. The CDR3 bases are TGTGCCAGCAGCCCCGGACTAGCTAGCACAGATACGCAGTATTTT. It encodes CASSPGLASTDTQYF.

This chain links TRBV30 with TRBJ1-5; D is unclear. This CDR3 comprises 13 residues. The V gene lost 3 bases and the J gene lost 4 bases, with 10 bases spanning the gap. CDR1 GTSNPN and CDR2 SVGIG come from the germline V gene (reference sequence). CDR3: CAWSPWLNQPQHF. DNA for the CDR3: TGTGCCTGGAGCCCGTGGTTGAATCAGCCCCAGCATTTT.

The chain is built from TRBV28 and TRBJ2-4, with D possibly being TRBD1 or TRBD2 (6 bases each). Trimming removed 5 bases from V and 0 bases from J, with 11 bases in between. The germline V gene encodes CDR1 MDHEN and CDR2 SYDVKM. CDR3 length: 15 amino acids. CDR3 residues: CASSPRGLAKNIQYF. DNA of the CDR3: TGTGCCAGCAGTCCCAGGGGACTAGCCAAAAACATTCAGTACTTC.

This chain links TRBV4-2 with TRBJ2-2, with a tentative D call TRBD2 (5 bases). Germline CDR1 reads LGHNA; CDR2 reads YNFKEQ. The V and J ends lost 0 bases and 6 bases respectively, with 11 bases between them. The CDR3 runs to 15 residues. The CDR3 region is CASSQDDGDPGELFF. In nucleotides, the CDR3 is TGTGCCAGCAGCCAAGATGACGGGGATCCCGGGGAGCTGTTTTTT.

The rearrangement joins TRBV19 to TRBJ2-7; 14 positions agree with TRBD2. Looked up from germline, CDR1 is LNHDA and CDR2 is SQIVND (reference sequence). CDR3 length: 16 amino acids. J gave up 3 bases and V 5 bases, and 6 bases lay outside the gene matches. In nucleotides, the CDR3 is TGTGCCAGTAGTTCGGGACTAGCGGGGGTGGGCTACGAGCAGTACTTC. Translation: CASSSGLAGVGYEQYF.

The chain couples TRBV2 to TRBJ1-5; no firm D call. The CDR3 is 15 residues long. Germline CDR1 reads SNHLY; CDR2 reads FYNNEI. The ends were cut back, 6 bases at V and 0 bases at J, with 12 bases in the middle. In DNA form, the CDR3 reads TGTGCCAGCAGAGACGCGCAACCTAGCAATCAGCCCCAGCATTTT. Protein sequence: CASRDAQPSNQPQHF.

V and J are TRBV2 and TRBJ1-1, with D unresolved. Germline assignment: CDR1 SNHLY and CDR2 FYNNEI. V dropped 1 base and J dropped 6 bases, with 9 bases sitting between them. This CDR3 has 13 residues. CDR3 region: CASSEGPSAEAFF. CDR3 nucleotides: TGTGCCAGCAGTGAAGGACCTAGCGCTGAAGCTTTCTTT. The variable domain in full, with the rest retrieved from reference TRBV2 and TRBJ1-1, is EPEVTQTPSHQVTQMGQEVILRCVPISNHLYFYWYRQILGQKVEFLVSFYNNEISEKSEIFDDQFSVERPDGSNFTLKIRSTKLEDSAMYFCASSEGPSAEAFFGQGTRLTVV.